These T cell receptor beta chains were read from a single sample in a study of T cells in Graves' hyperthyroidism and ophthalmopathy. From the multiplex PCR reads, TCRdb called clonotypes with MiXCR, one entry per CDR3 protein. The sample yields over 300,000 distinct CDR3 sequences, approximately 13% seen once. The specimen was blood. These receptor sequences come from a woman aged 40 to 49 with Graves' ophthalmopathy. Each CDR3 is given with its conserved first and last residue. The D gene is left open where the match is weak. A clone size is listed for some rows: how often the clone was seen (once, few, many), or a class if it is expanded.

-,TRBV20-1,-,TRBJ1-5,CRGRISNQPQHF,TGCAGGGGACGGATTAGCAATCAGCCCCAGCATTTT
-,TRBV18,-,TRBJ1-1,CASSGDIMNTEAFF,TGTGCCAGCTCGGGGGACATCATGAACACTGAAGCTTTCTTT
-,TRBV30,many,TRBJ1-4,CAWSGGVGEKLFF,TGTGCCTGGAGCGGGGGCGTAGGTGAAAAACTGTTTTTT
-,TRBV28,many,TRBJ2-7,CASRLGGLREQYF,TGTGCCAGCAGATTGGGGGGCTTGAGGGAGCAGTACTTC
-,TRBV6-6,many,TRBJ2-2,CASSYFSGANTGELFF,TGTGCCAGCAGTTACTTTTCAGGGGCGAACACCGGGGAGCTGTTTTTT
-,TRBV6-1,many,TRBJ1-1,CASSWGGARMNTEAFF,TGTGCCAGCAGTTGGGGGGGCGCAAGGATGAACACTGAAGCTTTCTTT
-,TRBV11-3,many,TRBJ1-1,CASSLSMGGTEAFF,TGTGCCAGCAGCCTATCCATGGGGGGGACTGAAGCTTTCTTT
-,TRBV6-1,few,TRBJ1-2,CASSEGQGGPRYGYTF,TGTGCCAGCAGTGAAGGGCAGGGAGGTCCCAGATATGGCTACACCTTC
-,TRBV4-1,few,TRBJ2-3,CASSQGGFGQGFLDTQYF,TGCGCCAGCAGCCAAGGCGGGTTTGGGCAGGGTTTCTTAGATACGCAGTATTTT
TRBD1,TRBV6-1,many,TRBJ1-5,CASSLRDREGQPQHF,TGTGCCAGCAGTCTGAGGGACAGGGAAGGCCAGCCCCAGCATTTT
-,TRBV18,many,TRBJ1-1,CASSPLQDPNTEAFF,TGTGCCAGCTCACCACTACAGGACCCCAACACTGAAGCTTTCTTT
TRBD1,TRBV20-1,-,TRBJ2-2,CSARPTGQGRTGELFF,TGCAGTGCTAGACCCACCGGACAGGGGAGGACCGGGGAGCTGTTTTTT
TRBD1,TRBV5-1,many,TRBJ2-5,CASSRTGAEETQYF,TGCGCCAGCAGCAGGACAGGGGCTGAAGAGACCCAGTACTTC
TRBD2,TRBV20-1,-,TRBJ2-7,CSAKDLAGDSYEQYF,TGCAGTGCTAAAGATCTAGCGGGAGACTCCTACGAGCAGTACTTC
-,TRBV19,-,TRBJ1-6,CASSILPAASSYNSPLHF,TGTGCCAGTAGTATCCTTCCAGCGGCTAGCTCCTATAATTCACCCCTCCACTTT
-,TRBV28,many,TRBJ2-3,CASSPGTIDTQYF,TGTGCCAGCAGTCCCGGGACAATAGATACGCAGTATTTT
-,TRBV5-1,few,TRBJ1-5,CASSLDSASNQPQHF,TGCGCCAGCAGCCTAGACAGCGCTAGCAATCAGCCCCAGCATTTT
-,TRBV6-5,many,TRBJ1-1,CASSYSGTYDEAFF,TGTGCCAGCAGTTACTCGGGGACATATGATGAAGCTTTCTTT
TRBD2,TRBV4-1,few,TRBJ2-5,CASSQSTLAGETQYF,TGCGCCAGCAGCCAAAGTACCCTAGCGGGAGAGACCCAGTACTTC
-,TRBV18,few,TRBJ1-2,CASREDQIYGYTF,TGTGCCAGCAGGGAGGACCAGATCTATGGCTACACCTTC
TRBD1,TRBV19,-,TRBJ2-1,CASSIRGQNNEQFF,TGTGCCAGTAGTATAAGGGGACAGAACAATGAGCAGTTCTTC
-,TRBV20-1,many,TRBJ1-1,CSASNTEAFF,TGCAGTGCTAGTAACACTGAAGCTTTCTTT
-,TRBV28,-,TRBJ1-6,CASSESSGLANSPLHF,TGTGCCAGCAGTGAATCATCCGGCCTTGCAAATTCACCCCTCCACTTT
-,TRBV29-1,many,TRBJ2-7,CSAQGGRGVEQYF,TGCAGCGCCCAAGGAGGGAGAGGGGTCGAGCAGTACTTC
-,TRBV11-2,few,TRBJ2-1,CASSGAYLDEQFF,TGTGCCAGCAGCGGGGCGTATCTCGATGAGCAGTTCTTC
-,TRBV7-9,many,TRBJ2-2,CASSWGRGTEELFF,TGTGCCAGCAGCTGGGGCAGAGGAACCGAGGAGCTGTTTTTT